The 32 T cell receptor beta chains below come from one sample, sequenced in a study of blood T cell repertoires in COVID-19. TCRdb keeps only in-frame clones here, not all; method: immunoSEQ multiplex PCR. Of about 200,000 clones in the sample, approximately 94% are singletons; the top ten hold 0.7% to 0.8%. The material sequenced was peripheral blood. Every receptor here comes from a man aged 30 to 45 with COVID-19, enrolled during active disease.

The chain uses TRBV5-1 and TRBJ2-7; the D gene is possibly TRBD1 (6 bases). V dropped 4 bases and J dropped 2 bases, with 13 bases sitting between them. CDR1 is SGHRS, CDR2 YFSETQ, per germline. The CDR3 contains 14 residues. The CDR3 DNA reads TGCGCCAGCAGCCCAGACGACAGGCCCTACGAGCAGTACTTC. Amino acids: CASSPDDRPYEQYF.

The CDR3 reads CASSPLGQGFGYTF. The CDR3 coding sequence is TGTGCCAGCAGCCCATTGGGACAGGGGTTTGGCTACACCTTC. V and J are TRBV14 and TRBJ1-2; 10 bases agree with TRBD1. The V gene end was trimmed by 4 bases and the J gene end by 7 bases; junction bases not matched to a gene: 6. The CDR3 sequence is 14 residues long. Germline V CDR1 and CDR2: SGHDN, FVKESK.

J is TRBJ1-3 and V is TRBV7-9; the match to TRBD1 covers 7 bases. The CDR3 spans 15 residues. Per the germline V gene, CDR1 is SEHNR and CDR2 is FQNEAQ (reference sequence). With 1 base clipped from V and 0 bases from J, the junction kept 0 bases outside the gene matches. The CDR3 protein is CASSLGDSSGNTIYF. The CDR3 DNA follows: TGTGCCAGCAGCTTAGGGGACAGCTCTGGAAACACCATATATTTT.

This clone was observed a single time. V and J are TRBV5-1 and TRBJ2-1, with 13 bases matching TRBD2. The CDR3 consists of 15 residues. The V segment lost 4 bases and the J segment 9 bases; nucleotides outside the gene matches: 7. Germline-derived CDR1 and CDR2 are SGHRS and YFSETQ. The CDR3 protein is CASSPTSGGAAEQFF. CDR3 DNA: TGCGCCAGCAGCCCAACTAGCGGGGGGGCAGCTGAGCAGTTCTTC.

This sequence joins TRBV28 and TRBJ1-5; D is possibly TRBD1 (6 bases). The ends were cut back, 6 bases at V and 0 bases at J, with 12 bases in the middle. Germline loops: CDR1 MDHEN, CDR2 SYDVKM. The CDR3 contains 15 residues. CDR3 DNA sequence: TGTGCCAGCAGACGTCAGGGGTCTAGCAATCAGCCCCAGCATTTT. Its protein is CASRRQGSSNQPQHF.

This sequence joins TRBV27 and TRBJ2-7; 8 positions match TRBD2. V lost 5 bases to trimming and J lost 3 bases; unmatched junction nucleotides: 12. Germline V gene sequence: CDR1 MNHEY, CDR2 SMNVEV (reference sequence). The CDR3 runs to 16 residues. The CDR3 coding sequence is TGTGCCAGCAGTCCCCCGGGGGGGCGGGGATTCTACGAGCAGTACTTC. Translating it yields CASSPPGGRGFYEQYF.

This sequence joins TRBV4-2 and TRBJ2-3, with 14 bases fitting TRBD2. V shed 3 bases, J shed 1 base, and the junction held 3 bases outside the gene matches. Germline CDR1 is LGHNA and CDR2 is YNFKEQ. The CDR3 loop spans 17 amino acids. The chain's CDR3 is CASSHPGLAGGTDTQYF. The CDR3 DNA sequence: TGTGCCAGCAGCCACCCGGGACTAGCGGGGGGCACAGATACGCAGTATTTT.

The DNA for the CDR3 is TGTGCCAGCAGCCAAGGCGGGGGGGGATACGAGCAGTACTTC. Protein sequence: CASSQGGGGYEQYF. This chain joins TRBV3-1 (or the pseudogene TRBV3-2) and TRBJ2-7, with TRBD2 matching over 9 bases. The CDR3 totals 14 residues. The trim removed 1 base at V and 4 bases at J, leaving 2 bases unmatched. Germline V gene sequence: CDR1 LGHDT, CDR2 YNNKEL (reference sequence).

The rearrangement links TRBV5-4 to TRBJ2-2; TRBD1 aligns across 11 bases. The trim removed 4 bases at V and 2 bases at J, leaving 10 bases unmatched. The CDR3 totals 18 residues. The V gene's germline CDR1 is SGHNT and CDR2 YYREEE (reference sequence). This chain's CDR3 is CASSPDRGLVGNTGELFF. The DNA for the CDR3 is TGTGCCAGCAGCCCGGACAGGGGGCTAGTGGGAAACACCGGGGAGCTGTTTTTT.

The J gene is TRBJ2-5, the V gene TRBV19, with 11 bases matching TRBD2. Germline V gene lookup returns CDR1 LNHDA and CDR2 SQIVND (reference sequence). V was clipped by 5 bases and J by 5 bases; unmatched bases: 13. The CDR3 runs to 17 residues. In nucleotides, the CDR3 is TGTGCCAGTAGTGCTGCTGGGACTAGCGGCGGGTGGGAGACCCAGTACTTC. Translation: CASSAAGTSGGWETQYF. Supplemented by reference TRBV19 and TRBJ2-5, the full variable domain reads DGGITQSPKYLFRKEGQNVTLSCEQNLNHDAMYWYRQDPGQGLRLIYYSQIVNDFQKGDIAEGYSVSREKKESFPLTVTSAQKNPTAFYLCASSAAGTSGGWETQYFGPGTRLLVL.

The V call is TRBV11-3, the J call TRBJ2-6, with 7 bases fitting TRBD1. The germline V gene encodes CDR1 SGHNT and CDR2 YENEEA. This CDR3 region has 15 residues. V trimming: 5 bases; J trimming: 0 bases; junction bases outside the gene matches: 1. The CDR3 coding sequence is TGTGCCAGCAGCCCAGGGGGCTCTGGGGCCAACGTCCTGACTTTC. It translates to CASSPGGSGANVLTF.

The gene calls are TRBV3-1 (or the pseudogene TRBV3-2) and TRBJ2-1, with 8 positions matching TRBD1. CDR1 is LGHDT, CDR2 YNNKEL, per germline (reference sequence). Trimming removed 1 base from V and 4 bases from J; junction bases left unmatched: 3. The CDR3 consists of 15 residues. CDR3 DNA sequence: TGTGCCAGCAGCCAAGCCAGGGGGCTTTACAATGAGCAGTTCTTC. Translating gives CASSQARGLYNEQFF.

V gene TRBV5-1 combines with J gene TRBJ1-1, with 8 nucleotides matching TRBD1. The length of the CDR3 is 16 residues. V shed 2 bases and J 1 base; nucleotides not matched to a gene: 7. The germline CDR1 and CDR2 sequences are SGHRS and YFSETQ. CDR3 residues: CASSFTPGGPNTEAFF. As DNA, the CDR3 is TGCGCCAGCAGCTTCACCCCAGGGGGCCCGAACACTGAAGCTTTCTTT.

The DNA of the CDR3 is TGTGCCAGCAGCTCCGGGACACTTGAAAACATTCAGTACTTC. Protein product: CASSSGTLENIQYF. The V gene is TRBV7-9, the J gene TRBJ2-4, with a tentative D call TRBD1 (6 bases). The CDR3 has 14 residues. CDR1 is SEHNR and CDR2 is FQNEAQ in the germline V gene (reference sequence). The ends were cut back, 4 bases at V and 5 bases at J, with 12 bases in the middle.

The J gene is TRBJ1-5, the V gene TRBV20-1; no clear D gene. This CDR3 comprises 11 residues. Germline V gives CDR1 DFQATT, CDR2 SNEGSKA (reference sequence). V lost 3 bases to trimming and J lost 10 bases, with 10 bases between them. The DNA of the CDR3 is TGCAGTGCTAGGCCGGCGGGACCCCAGCATTTT. Its protein is CSARPAGPQHF.

This chain links TRBV30 with TRBJ1-2, with TRBD1 as a possible D gene (6 bases). The CDR3 is made up of 12 amino acids. CDR1 is GTSNPN, CDR2 SVGIG, per germline (reference sequence). The ends were cut back, 8 bases at V and 8 bases at J, with 18 bases in the middle. In DNA, the CDR3 is TGTGCCGGACGTAGGGGGACGGGAGGCTACACCTTC. Translation gives CAGRRGTGGYTF.

The chain is built from TRBV14 and TRBJ1-2; 7 nucleotides line up with TRBD1. Trimming at V came to 1 base and at J to 4 bases, leaving 9 bases not matched to a gene. Germline CDR1 SGHDN, CDR2 FVKESK. CDR3 length equals 16 residues. CDR3: CASSQGWDDRAYGYTF. CDR3 DNA: TGTGCCAGCAGCCAAGGTTGGGATGACAGGGCCTATGGCTACACCTTC.

This chain joins TRBV18 and TRBJ1-4; D remains ambiguous. The V gene's germline CDR1 is KGHSH and CDR2 LQKENI. The ends were cut back, 3 bases at V and 7 bases at J, with 9 bases in the middle. This CDR3 comprises 13 residues. The CDR3 region is CASSPLGSEKLFF. CDR3 DNA: TGTGCCAGCTCACCGCTAGGTAGTGAAAAACTGTTTTTT.

This clone was seen a few times. The chain couples TRBV7-9 to TRBJ2-5, with 9 nucleotides matching TRBD1. The CDR3 is 14 amino acids. The trim removed 3 bases at V and 3 bases at J, leaving 2 bases unmatched. Looked up from germline, CDR1 is SEHNR and CDR2 is FQNEAQ (reference sequence). For the CDR3, the DNA is TGTGCCAGCAGCTTGGGGACAGGGAAAGAGACCCAGTACTTC. Protein: CASSLGTGKETQYF.

This chain connects TRBV20-1 to TRBJ2-7; 9 nucleotides match TRBD2. The CDR3 is 11 amino acids. The ends lost 6 bases at V and 7 bases at J; junction bases unmatched: 4. Germline V gives CDR1 DFQATT, CDR2 SNEGSKA (reference sequence). The DNA of the CDR3 is TGCAGTGCCCCGGGACTAGCTGAGCAGTACTTC. It specifies CSAPGLAEQYF.

This clone was counted a few times. This chain links TRBV2 with TRBJ2-7; D possibly corresponds to TRBD1 (5 bases). The CDR3 totals 14 residues. The germline gives CDR1 SNHLY, CDR2 FYNNEI. With 5 bases removed from V and 1 base from J, the gap between germline ends came to 12 bases. CDR3 residues: CASSPSTVSYEQYF. As DNA, the CDR3 is TGTGCCAGCAGTCCTTCGACAGTATCCTACGAGCAGTACTTC. The entire variable domain, with the rest obtained from reference TRBV2 and TRBJ2-7, is as follows: EPEVTQTPSHQVTQMGQEVILRCVPISNHLYFYWYRQILGQKVEFLVSFYNNEISEKSEIFDDQFSVERPDGSNFTLKIRSTKLEDSAMYFCASSPSTVSYEQYFGPGTRLTVT.

In this sample, this clone turned up once. The J gene is TRBJ1-2, the V gene TRBV5-6; TRBD1 might be the D (6 bases). Germline V CDR1 and CDR2: SGHDT, YYEEEE. This CDR3 spans 12 amino acids. Between the trimmed V and J ends, which lost 2 bases and 6 bases, there was a span of 8 bases. The DNA for the CDR3 is TGTGCCAGCAGCTTAAGACAGGATGGCTACACCTTC. This encodes CASSLRQDGYTF.

The chain is built from TRBV24-1 and TRBJ2-2; D perhaps matches TRBD1 (6 bases). The germline V gene has CDR1 KGHDR and CDR2 SFDVKD. CDR3 length: 15 residues. The ends were cut back, 7 bases at V and 0 bases at J, with 11 bases in the middle. CDR3 sequence (DNA): TGTGCCACCAGCCCCGACAGGCCGAACACCGGGGAGCTGTTTTTT. It translates to CATSPDRPNTGELFF.

The V and J genes are TRBV7-3 and TRBJ1-2; 7 positions match TRBD1. The J segment lost 0 bases and the V segment lost 5 bases, leaving 6 bases of the junction unmatched. This CDR3 spans 15 amino acids. CDR1 is SGHTA, CDR2 FQGTGA, per germline. The CDR3 DNA reads TGTGCCAGCAGCCTAGCCGGGACAGCTAACTATGGCTACACCTTC. Translated, it gives CASSLAGTANYGYTF. Drawing the rest from reference TRBV7-3 and TRBJ1-2, the complete variable domain is GAGVSQTPSNKVTEKGKYVELRCDPISGHTALYWYRQSLGQGPEFLIYFQGTGAADDSGLPNDRFFAVRPEGSVSTLKIQRTERGDSAVYLCASSLAGTANYGYTFGSGTRLTVV.

The chain joins TRBV6-1 to TRBJ1-1, with D unclear. The CDR3 is 14 amino acids. V was pared by 2 bases and J by 3 bases, with 10 bases between. Germline V gene data show CDR1 as MNHNS and CDR2 as SASEGT. For the CDR3, the DNA is TGTGCCAGCAGTGAATATCCGAGGCACACTGAAGCTTTCTTT. As protein: CASSEYPRHTEAFF.

Only a few counts were recorded for this clone. The chain links TRBV30 to TRBJ2-1, with D maybe TRBD1 (6 bases). The ends were cut back, 0 bases at V and 8 bases at J, with 11 bases in the middle. The CDR3 extends over 13 amino acids. Germline values: CDR1 GTSNPN, CDR2 SVGIG (reference sequence). DNA of the CDR3: TGTGCCTGGAGTGTGAACAGGGCAGATGAGCAGTTCTTC. As protein: CAWSVNRADEQFF.

The chain recombines TRBV12-5 with TRBJ2-2, with D possibly being TRBD1 (6 bases). Germline CDR1 is LGHNT and CDR2 is FRNRAP. The V end was cut by 4 bases, the J end by 4 bases, with 13 bases between. This CDR3 is 15 amino acids long. The CDR3 here is CASGSLRRGTGELFF. Written as DNA, the CDR3 is TGTGCTAGTGGTTCCCTTCGCAGGGGCACCGGGGAGCTGTTTTTT.

The chain joins TRBV30 to TRBJ1-1; TRBD1 agrees at 8 bases. The CDR3 spans 12 residues. The junction had 3 bases not matched to a gene; V was cut back by 5 bases and J by 4 bases. From germline, CDR1 is GTSNPN and CDR2 SVGIG (reference sequence). CDR3 nucleotides: TGTGCCTGGGAAACAGGGGGCACTGAAGCTTTCTTT. Protein sequence: CAWETGGTEAFF. The whole variable domain, remainder taken from reference TRBV30 and TRBJ1-1, is SQTIHQWPATLVQPVGSPLSLECTVEGTSNPNLYWYRQAAGRGLQLLFYSVGIGQISSEVPQNLSASRPQDRQFILSSKKLLLSDSGFYLCAWETGGTEAFFGQGTRLTVV.

CDR3 DNA sequence: TGTGCCAGCAGCATAGAGGGGACACCTTACAATGAGCAGTTCTTC. Amino acid sequence: CASSIEGTPYNEQFF. This chain uses TRBV3-1 (or the pseudogene TRBV3-2) with TRBJ2-1, with D possibly matching TRBD1 (6 bases). CDR1 LGHDT and CDR2 YNNKEL come from the germline V gene (reference sequence). The CDR3 has 15 amino acids. Deletions cut 5 bases from V and 4 bases from J, with 15 bases between.

The chain carries TRBV6-2 or TRBV6-3 and TRBJ2-6; TRBD2 might be the D (6 bases). The CDR3 loop spans 15 amino acids. Looked up from germline, CDR1 is MNHEY and CDR2 is SVGEGT. Between the trimmed V and J ends, which lost 1 base and 2 bases, there was a span of 6 bases. Here the CDR3 reads CASSYWGAGANVLTF. The CDR3, as DNA: TGTGCCAGCAGTTACTGGGGGGCTGGGGCCAACGTCCTGACTTTC.

The V gene is TRBV5-4, the J gene TRBJ2-3, with 8 positions matching TRBD1. From germline, CDR1 is SGHNT and CDR2 YYREEE (reference sequence). With V trimmed by 4 bases and J by 3 bases, 10 bases remained unmatched. CDR3 length: 16 residues. The chain's CDR3 is CASSPRDRGPTDTQYF. DNA of the CDR3: TGTGCCAGCAGCCCCCGAGACAGGGGCCCTACAGATACGCAGTATTTT.

J is TRBJ1-6 and V is TRBV6-1; 9 bases align to TRBD1. CDR3 length: 14 amino acids. V trimming: 3 bases; J trimming: 9 bases; junction bases outside the gene matches: 3. Looked up from germline, CDR1 is MNHNS and CDR2 is SASEGT. CDR3 coding DNA: TGTGCCAGCAGTGACAGGACAGGGGTTTCACCCCTCCACTTT. Translation: CASSDRTGVSPLHF.